A single sample gave rise to the 32 T cell receptor beta chains below, sequenced in a study of response to subunit inactivated influenza vaccine. TCRdb independently ran MiXCR on the RT-PCR reads; one entry per CDR3 protein. The table lists fewer than 700,000 distinct CDR3 sequences, 10% to 15% of them singletons, with about 12% in the top ten. The sample in question was PBMCs from blood, obtained 45 days after vaccination. The receptors were sampled from a middle-aged man who received an inactivated influenza vaccine.

The chain joins TRBV4-2 to TRBJ2-3; 9 bases line up with TRBD1. The CDR3 is made up of 19 amino acids. V shed 4 bases, J shed 2 bases, and the junction held 16 bases outside the gene matches. Per the germline V gene, CDR1 is LGHNA and CDR2 is YNFKEQ. In nucleotides, the CDR3 is TGTGCCAGCAGCCGATACCTTGGGGGACAGGGAGGAATCACAGATACGCAGTATTTT. It yields the protein CASSRYLGGQGGITDTQYF.

This clonotype was counted only a few times. The chain links TRBV5-1 to TRBJ2-7, with a tentative D call TRBD2 (6 bases). Per the germline V gene, CDR1 is SGHRS and CDR2 is YFSETQ. The V end lost 1 base, the J end lost 0 bases, and 11 bases lay between the germline ends. CDR3 size: 15 residues. In DNA, the CDR3 is TGCGCCAGCAGCTTGACGGGACTGCCCTCCTACGAGCAGTACTTC. Encoded protein: CASSLTGLPSYEQYF. The full variable domain, completed using reference TRBV5-1 and TRBJ2-7, is KAGVTQTPRYLIKTRGQQVTLSCSPISGHRSVSWYQQTPGQGLQFLFEYFSETQRNKGNFPGRFSGRQFSNSRSEMNVSTLELGDSALYLCASSLTGLPSYEQYFGPGTRLTVT.

The sample holds many counts of this clonotype. The chain joins TRBV12-3 or TRBV12-4 to TRBJ2-1; 8 nucleotides agree with TRBD2. The CDR3 is made up of 15 amino acids. V dropped 6 bases and J dropped 0; count of bases not matched to a gene: 4. The CDR3 protein is CASSLSGSSYNEQFF. The DNA for the CDR3 is TGTGCCAGCAGCCTAAGCGGGAGCTCCTACAATGAGCAGTTCTTC.

This clonotype was counted between two and nine times. J is TRBJ2-1 and V is TRBV3-1; D unresolved. V was pared by 4 bases and J by 0 bases, with 19 bases between. Germline assignment: CDR1 LGHDT and CDR2 YNNKEL (reference sequence). The CDR3 is made up of 18 amino acids. CDR3 sequence (DNA): TGTGCCAGCAGCCCGCCCCGCCCTCGGACCAGCTCCTACAATGAGCAGTTCTTC. Translating gives CASSPPRPRTSSYNEQFF.

The chain is built from TRBV7-2 and TRBJ1-1, with D perhaps TRBD1 (6 bases). Germline assignment: CDR1 SGHTA and CDR2 FQGNSA. V was shortened by 6 bases and J by 2 bases, with 13 bases between the two germline ends. The CDR3 has 14 residues. In DNA, the CDR3 is TGTGCCAGCAGGGGGGGCCCCTCCAACACTGAAGCTTTCTTT. It codes for CASRGGPSNTEAFF.

The chain carries TRBV28 and TRBJ2-1; tentative D call: TRBD1 (6 bases). This CDR3 has 11 amino acids. CDR1 is MDHEN, CDR2 SYDVKM, per germline. Trimming stripped 3 bases from V and 12 bases from J, with 9 bases between. The CDR3 bases are TGTGCCAGCAGTTTCGGGACAATGCAGTTCTTC. Translation gives CASSFGTMQFF.

The chain recombines TRBV20-1 with TRBJ2-5, with TRBD2 as a possible D gene (5 bases). V lost 6 bases, J lost 3 bases, and 11 bases lay in between. Germline V gene sequence: CDR1 DFQATT, CDR2 SNEGSKA (reference sequence). The CDR3 runs 12 residues. Here the CDR3 DNA reads TGCAGTGCAACGGACGGGGAAGAGACCCAGTACTTC. It translates to CSATDGEETQYF.

The V and J genes are TRBV5-1 and TRBJ2-1; tentative D call: TRBD2 (6 bases). CDR1 and CDR2 (germline): SGHRS, YFSETQ. Trimming took 9 bases from V and 6 from J, leaving 19 bases between them. The CDR3 spans 14 residues. The CDR3 loop is CATTAAVGGNEQFF. CDR3 coding DNA: TGCGCCACAACGGCAGCGGTGGGGGGCAATGAGCAGTTCTTC.

This rearrangement joins TRBV28 to TRBJ2-1; D possibly corresponds to TRBD2 (5 bases). Trimming took off 6 bases at V and 5 bases at J, with 17 bases between the two ends. There are 15 residues in the CDR3. Germline values: CDR1 MDHEN, CDR2 SYDVKM. For the CDR3, the DNA is TGTGCCAGCAGCCCCGATAGCGTCATACACAATGAGCAGTTCTTC. Translation: CASSPDSVIHNEQFF.

This clonotype has at least ten counts. This rearrangement joins TRBV7-8 to TRBJ2-2, with 7 bases matching TRBD1. CDR1 is SGHVS, CDR2 FQNEAQ, per germline. With 4 bases clipped from V and 1 base from J, the junction kept 3 bases outside the gene matches. The CDR3 loop spans 15 amino acids. CDR3 sequence (DNA): TGTGCCAGCAGCTCGTACAGGGGGAACACCGGGGAGCTGTTTTTT. Translating it yields CASSSYRGNTGELFF.

This clonotype turned up a few times. The rearrangement uses TRBV7-8 and TRBJ2-2; D perhaps matches TRBD2 (5 bases). The CDR3 sequence is 15 residues long. Trimming stripped 3 bases from V and 3 bases from J, with 11 bases between. CDR1 and CDR2 from the germline V gene are SGHVS and FQNEAQ. Here the CDR3 reads CASSFPGLDTGELFF. The CDR3 coding sequence is TGTGCCAGCAGCTTTCCGGGGTTGGACACCGGGGAGCTGTTTTTT.

The genes are TRBV12-3 or TRBV12-4 and TRBJ2-1; 16 bases are shared with TRBD2. V lost 7 bases, J lost 14 bases, and 11 bases stayed unmatched. The CDR3 is made up of 15 amino acids. The DNA of the CDR3 is TGTGCCAGCAAAACGACCGGGACTAGCGGGGGGGACAAGTTCTTC. It encodes CASKTTGTSGGDKFF.

This clonotype was seen at least ten times. This rearrangement joins TRBV29-1 to TRBJ2-1; 12 bases are a match to TRBD2. Germline loops: CDR1 SQVTM, CDR2 ANQGSEA. The CDR3 length is 14 residues. J lost 7 bases, V lost 4 bases, and 5 bases had no gene match. The CDR3 nucleotides are TGCAGCGTTGTATCGACTAGCGGGAGTAATGAGCAGTTCTTC. Its protein is CSVVSTSGSNEQFF.

This chain joins TRBV6-2 or TRBV6-3 and TRBJ2-7; D is unclear. Germline V CDR1 and CDR2: MNHEY, SVGEGT. V was trimmed by 7 bases and J by 1 base, leaving 8 bases between them. The CDR3 is 12 residues long. The CDR3 sequence is CASTYGSYEQYF. The CDR3 region has the DNA TGTGCCAGCACCTATGGGTCCTACGAGCAGTACTTC.

This clonotype was observed at least ten times. This rearrangement joins TRBV7-9 to TRBJ1-1; D not resolved. The CDR3 has 14 residues. V was cut by 6 bases and J by 0 bases, with 11 bases left in between. Germline loops: CDR1 SEHNR, CDR2 FQNEAQ (reference sequence). The CDR3 loop reads CASSPLGMNTEAFF. The CDR3 DNA reads as TGTGCCAGCAGTCCTCTGGGGATGAACACTGAAGCTTTCTTT.

In this sample, this clonotype turned up a few times. The genes are TRBV5-6 and TRBJ2-7; no clear D. The CDR3 covers 11 residues. Germline loops: CDR1 SGHDT, CDR2 YYEEEE. Trimming left V 3 bases short and J 6 bases short, with 7 bases between. CDR3 loop: CASSSSAEQYF. The CDR3 DNA reads TGTGCCAGCAGCTCCTCCGCCGAGCAGTACTTC.

The sample holds a few counts of this clonotype. The chain has TRBV6-2 or TRBV6-3 and TRBJ2-7, with D possibly being TRBD1 (6 bases). Trimming cost V 9 bases and J 2 bases, with 20 bases left between them. CDR3 length: 15 amino acids. Germline CDR1 MNHEY, CDR2 SVGEGT. CDR3 amino acids: CASGETGHLPYEQYF. The CDR3 DNA reads as TGTGCCAGTGGTGAAACGGGACACCTTCCCTACGAGCAGTACTTC.

This CDR3 is CASSLDGTGDTGELFF. The CDR3, as DNA: TGCGCCAGCAGCCTCGACGGTACAGGGGACACCGGGGAGCTGTTTTTT. The genes are TRBV5-1 and TRBJ2-2; 7 bases match TRBD1. Germline CDR1 reads SGHRS; CDR2 reads YFSETQ. The CDR3 length is 16 residues. With V trimmed by 4 bases and J by 3 bases, 9 bases remained unmatched.

This clonotype was observed a few times. The V gene is TRBV5-6, the J gene TRBJ2-1; 7 positions match TRBD1. This CDR3 has 15 residues. Germline CDR1 is SGHDT and CDR2 is YYEEEE. The ends lost 4 bases at V and 7 bases at J; junction bases unmatched: 11. In nucleotides, the CDR3 is TGTGCCAGCAGCGAAGAAGGGGGCTGGAGAAATGAGCAGTTCTTC. This encodes CASSEEGGWRNEQFF.

This clonotype was found a few times. The rearrangement joins TRBV6-1 to TRBJ2-1, with 8 nucleotides matching TRBD2. The germline V gene encodes CDR1 MNHNS and CDR2 SASEGT. After removal of 5 bases from V and 4 bases from J, the junction contained 13 bases not matched to a gene. The CDR3 contains 17 residues. CDR3 protein: CASSQSPPGGLYNEQFF. In DNA form, the CDR3 reads TGTGCCAGCAGTCAGTCTCCCCCGGGGGGGCTTTACAATGAGCAGTTCTTC.

V usage is TRBV7-9 and J usage is TRBJ2-7; no definite D call. Germline V gene data show CDR1 as SEHNR and CDR2 as FQNEAQ (reference sequence). The CDR3 runs to 13 residues. Trimming pared 1 base from V and 5 bases from J, leaving 9 bases between. The CDR3 nucleotides are TGTGCCAGCAGCTTAGGGAATCCCAACGAGCAGTACTTC. Translation: CASSLGNPNEQYF.

This rearrangement joins TRBV29-1 to TRBJ2-7, with D tentatively TRBD1 or TRBD2 (5 bases each). CDR3 length: 12 amino acids. V shed 2 bases and J shed 7 bases, with 12 bases lying between them. Germline V gene sequence: CDR1 SQVTM, CDR2 ANQGSEA. The CDR3 region is CSVESQGGEQYF. DNA of the CDR3: TGCAGCGTTGAATCGCAGGGCGGGGAGCAGTACTTC.

This clonotype was seen more than once but under ten times. The chain employs TRBV5-5 and TRBJ2-3; 8 nucleotides line up with TRBD2. V shed 2 bases and J 6 bases; nucleotides not matched to a gene: 11. This CDR3 spans 16 amino acids. CDR1 SGHKS and CDR2 YYEKEE come from the germline V gene (reference sequence). In DNA form, the CDR3 reads TGTGCCAGCAGCTTCAGAAGCGGGAGATCCCGGGATACGCAGTATTTT. It codes for CASSFRSGRSRDTQYF.

The table lists this clonotype with a few counts. The chain uses TRBV12-3 or TRBV12-4 and TRBJ2-7, with D perhaps TRBD2 (6 bases). The CDR3 extends over 14 amino acids. V was trimmed by 1 base and J by 4 bases, leaving 11 bases between them. The DNA for the CDR3 is TGTGCCAGCAGTTTAGGCGGGACCCTTTACGAGCAGTACTTC. It specifies CASSLGGTLYEQYF.

J is TRBJ2-1 and V is TRBV10-3, with a tentative D call TRBD2 (5 bases). Germline loops: CDR1 ENHRY, CDR2 SYGVKD. The CDR3 is made up of 18 amino acids. V was pared by 5 bases and J by 5 bases, with 25 bases between. This chain's CDR3 is CAISMKTGVLPGNNEQFF. CDR3 sequence (DNA): TGTGCCATCAGTATGAAAACCGGGGTCCTACCAGGCAACAATGAGCAGTTCTTC.

V is TRBV12-3 or TRBV12-4 and J is TRBJ1-2, with TRBD1 matching over 8 bases. J lost 11 bases, V lost 0 bases, and 5 bases had no gene match. CDR3 length equals 13 residues. This CDR3 is CASSLARTGPYTF. The CDR3, as DNA: TGTGCCAGCAGTTTAGCCCGGACAGGGCCTTACACCTTC.

This clonotype was picked up a small number of times. The chain uses TRBV20-1 and TRBJ2-7; 9 nucleotides agree with TRBD1. CDR3 size: 14 residues. CDR1 is DFQATT, CDR2 SNEGSKA, per germline (reference sequence). V was pared by 7 bases and J by 1 base, with 8 bases of the junction left unmatched. The CDR3 spells CSGRVQGASYEQYF. The CDR3 nucleotides read TGCAGTGGTAGGGTACAGGGGGCTTCCTACGAGCAGTACTTC.

The rearrangement joins TRBV5-1 to TRBJ2-3; 9 bases are a match to TRBD2. Germline CDR1 is SGHRS and CDR2 is YFSETQ. The V gene end was trimmed by 4 bases and the J gene end by 5 bases; junction bases not matched to a gene: 5. This CDR3 is built from 14 residues. The CDR3 DNA reads TGCGCCAGCAGCCTTACAGCGGGGGGAGATACGCAGTATTTT. Amino acid sequence: CASSLTAGGDTQYF.

This clonotype showed up just a few times. The CDR3 DNA is TGTGCCAGCAGTTACGGTGTAATCTACGAGCAGTACTTC. It codes for CASSYGVIYEQYF. This chain uses TRBV6-2 or TRBV6-3 with TRBJ2-7; D ambiguous. The CDR3 has 13 amino acids. V lost 2 bases and J 3 bases, leaving 8 bases between the germline ends. Germline V lookup: CDR1 MNHEY, CDR2 SVGEGT.

The chain carries TRBV5-4 and TRBJ1-2; D gene unclear. Germline V gene data show CDR1 as SGHNT and CDR2 as YYREEE (reference sequence). The CDR3 has 14 amino acids. Trimming cost V 0 bases and J 2 bases, with 8 bases left between them. The CDR3 spells CASSLDVRNYGYTF. For the CDR3, the DNA is TGTGCCAGCAGCTTGGATGTCAGAAACTATGGCTACACCTTC. The full variable domain, rest sourced from reference TRBV5-4 and TRBJ1-2, is ETGVTQSPTHLIKTRGQQVTLRCSSQSGHNTVSWYQQALGQGPQFIFQYYREEENGRGNFPPRFSGLQFPNYSSELNVNALELDDSALYLCASSLDVRNYGYTFGSGTRLTVV.

This clonotype was counted only a few times. This rearrangement joins TRBV20-1 to TRBJ2-2; the match to TRBD2 covers 9 bases. The ends lost 3 bases at V and 3 bases at J; junction bases unmatched: 2. This CDR3 region has 14 residues. CDR1 and CDR2 from the germline V gene are DFQATT and SNEGSKA (reference sequence). The CDR3: CSASLAGYTGELFF. The DNA for the CDR3 is TGCAGTGCTAGCCTAGCGGGGTACACCGGGGAGCTGTTTTTT.

In its sample, this clonotype was seen many times. The chain combines TRBV12-3 or TRBV12-4 with TRBJ1-4, with TRBD1 as a possible D gene (6 bases). The CDR3 has 15 residues. Trimming took off 6 bases at V and 7 bases at J, with 18 bases between the two ends. CDR3 protein: CASRAGGRGAEKLFF. In DNA, the CDR3 is TGTGCCAGCAGAGCGGGGGGTAGGGGGGCTGAAAAACTGTTTTTT.